This TCR beta chain was sequenced in a study of T cell responses to AZD1222 COVID-19 vaccine. Study overall: Researchers grouped second doses given at about 4 or about 12 weeks into one pool. Whole-study results and caveats: Spike-specific TCR breadth and depth both grew after two AZD1222 doses. In all cases, repertoires were sampled only after the peak T cell response.

This clone was counted between two and nine times. What it binds is unknown. TCRdb keeps only in-frame clones here, not all; method: immunoSEQ multiplex PCR. The sample shows 65,000 to 95,000 clones, 75% to 85% of them seen only once. CDR1 is MNHEY and CDR2 is SMNVEV in the germline V gene (reference sequence). The CDR3 is 13 amino acids. With 6 bases removed from V and 4 bases from J, the gap between germline ends came to 9 bases. Here the sequenced sample was peripheral blood, taken on day 0 of AZD1222 vaccination. The source of this sequence is an adult in good health. This chain joins TRBV27 and TRBJ2-2; D call uncertain. The CDR3 DNA reads TGTGCCAGCAGATACCTTACCACCGGGGAGCTGTTTTTT. Residues: CASRYLTTGELFF.